This is a list of T cell receptor beta chains from one sample in a study of T cells expressing NK-cell markers. TCRdb processed the 5' RACE reads again and assigns one entry to each CDR3 protein, with no DNA. With 150,000 to 200,000 distinct CDR3 sequences in the sample, the ten largest clones hold around 20%. The sample consisted of blood T cells: a sorted CD56 or NKG2C T cell subset, CD4+ or CD8+ T cells, or bulk PBMC T cells (not recorded which). The receptors derive from a man aged 18 to 69 in good health. CDR3s include the opening cysteine and the closing phenylalanine or tryptophan.

j_call,v_call,cdr3_length,cdr3_aa
TRBJ2-4,TRBV25-1,16,CASRLDRVASQNIQYF
TRBJ2-7,TRBV3-1,15,CASSQDFLAGGQQYF
TRBJ2-1,TRBV3-1,15,CASSQRDSINNEQFF
TRBJ1-6,TRBV4-1,15,CASSQEGSYNSPLHF
TRBJ1-2,TRBV27,15,CASSPAAGNLYGYTF
TRBJ2-5,TRBV9,16,CASSRVGGQTPETQYF
TRBJ1-2,TRBV28,14,CASSLSPGKFGYTF
TRBJ2-1,TRBV27,18,CASRENLIPNFLGGEQFF
TRBJ2-1,TRBV27,12,CASSPGYNEQFF
TRBJ2-4,TRBV18,14,CASSQTGAKNIQYF
TRBJ2-5,TRBV3-1,14,CASSQTTHEETQYF
TRBJ2-1,TRBV6-2/TRBV6-3,14,CASSVGPAYNEQFF
TRBJ2-3,TRBV6-2/TRBV6-3,16,CASSWDPGQSTDTQYF
TRBJ2-7,TRBV7-9,15,CASSLALGTAYEQYF
TRBJ2-2,TRBV15,14,CATGHTGNTGELFF
TRBJ2-2,TRBV9,11,CASARPGELFF
TRBJ1-2,TRBV9,14,CASSDQTGGLRYTF
TRBJ2-5,TRBV6-5,14,CASSYSREKETQYF
TRBJ1-3,TRBV20-1,13,CSARVGTGNTIYF
TRBJ2-7,TRBV27,15,CASSYASGEGYEQYF
TRBJ2-2,TRBV6-5,15,CASSSRDIDTGELFF
TRBJ2-5,TRBV5-6,17,CASSLVFSGEYQETQYF
TRBJ2-1,TRBV5-1,16,CASSGTGVFSYNEQFF
TRBJ1-2,TRBV19,13,CASKGDTDYGYTF
TRBJ2-3,TRBV11-2,16,CASRLGQGPYTDTQYF